The 27 T cell receptor beta chains in this list originate from one sample, sequenced in a study of cytomegalovirus exposure and HLA in healthy donors. This PCR relied on a set of 60 Vbeta primers and 13 Jbeta primers. The data were produced by immunoSEQ multiplex PCR, yet TCRdb's version contains in-frame clones alone and is incomplete. The sample shows 100,000 to 150,000 clones, around 78% of them seen only once. The sequenced sample was PBMCs. These receptors originate from a man aged 35-49 years in good health and CMV-seronegative.

V gene TRBV5-6 combines with J gene TRBJ1-3, with unresolved D. Trimming pared 2 bases from V and 0 bases from J, leaving 12 bases between. The CDR3 sequence is 16 residues long. The germline gives CDR1 SGHDT, CDR2 YYEEEE. The CDR3 is CASSLSGSYSGNTIYF. The CDR3 nucleotides are TGTGCCAGCAGCTTATCAGGTTCATACTCTGGAAACACCATATATTTT.

The chain links TRBV5-1 to TRBJ2-5, with TRBD2 as a possible D gene (6 bases). The V end was cut by 0 bases, the J end by 6 bases, with 15 bases between. There are 15 residues in the CDR3. From germline, CDR1 is SGHRS and CDR2 YFSETQ. The CDR3 DNA is TGCGCCAGCAGCTTGGCCGTAGCCGGGGGTCAGACCCAGTACTTC. It codes for CASSLAVAGGQTQYF. The full variable domain, completed using reference TRBV5-1 and TRBJ2-5, is KAGVTQTPRYLIKTRGQQVTLSCSPISGHRSVSWYQQTPGQGLQFLFEYFSETQRNKGNFPGRFSGRQFSNSRSEMNVSTLELGDSALYLCASSLAVAGGQTQYFGPGTRLLVL.

This sequence joins TRBV7-3 and TRBJ2-3, with 7 bases that match TRBD1. V was pared by 6 bases and J by 3 bases, with 6 bases of the junction left unmatched. The CDR3 is made up of 14 amino acids. Germline V CDR1 and CDR2: SGHTA, FQGTGA. The CDR3 spells CASSRKGATDTQYF. In DNA, the CDR3 is TGTGCCAGCAGTAGAAAGGGGGCAACAGATACGCAGTATTTT.

This chain joins TRBV5-1 and TRBJ1-1; D perhaps matches TRBD1 (6 bases). Germline V CDR1 and CDR2: SGHRS, YFSETQ. The length of the CDR3 is 13 residues. V lost 3 bases and J 4 bases, leaving 10 bases between the germline ends. Here the CDR3 DNA reads TGCGCCAGCAGCTCGACAGGATTCACTGAAGCTTTCTTT. Encoded protein: CASSSTGFTEAFF. The full variable domain, in which reference TRBV5-1 and TRBJ1-1 provide the parts outside the CDR3, is KAGVTQTPRYLIKTRGQQVTLSCSPISGHRSVSWYQQTPGQGLQFLFEYFSETQRNKGNFPGRFSGRQFSNSRSEMNVSTLELGDSALYLCASSSTGFTEAFFGQGTRLTVV.

The chain recombines TRBV9 with TRBJ1-6, with D possibly matching TRBD1 (6 bases). V was cut by 7 bases and J by 13 bases, with 27 bases left in between. The CDR3 loop spans 16 amino acids. In germline, CDR1 is SGDLS, CDR2 YYNGEE. The CDR3 DNA sequence: TGTGCCAGCGGGGCAGGGGTCCCCGCTGGGGCTCCTCCCCTCCACTTT. Translation gives CASGAGVPAGAPPLHF.

The chain employs TRBV19 and TRBJ2-7; 8 bases are a match to TRBD2. Unmatched junction bases numbered 2, after V lost 1 base and J lost 0 bases. Germline CDR1 reads LNHDA; CDR2 reads SQIVND (reference sequence). CDR3 length: 15 amino acids. In DNA, the CDR3 is TGTGCCAGTAGTATAGGCGGGGGGAGCTCCTACGAGCAGTACTTC. Protein sequence: CASSIGGGSSYEQYF.

The V gene is TRBV28, the J gene TRBJ1-2; TRBD1 is a possible D gene (5 bases). Germline loops: CDR1 MDHEN, CDR2 SYDVKM. Trimming shortened V by 6 bases and J by 4 bases, and 18 bases separated the two germline ends. The CDR3 runs to 15 residues. CDR3 sequence reads: CASSGGGAISYGYTF. For the CDR3, the DNA is TGTGCCAGCAGCGGCGGAGGGGCCATCAGCTATGGCTACACCTTC.

This sequence joins TRBV19 and TRBJ1-5, with unresolved D. Germline CDR1 and CDR2: LNHDA and SQIVND (reference sequence). Trimming pared 3 bases from V and 11 bases from J, leaving 14 bases between. This CDR3 contains 13 residues. This CDR3 is CASSIRNPSAQHF. CDR3 DNA: TGTGCCAGTAGTATTCGTAACCCTTCGGCCCAGCATTTT.

The chain is built from TRBV9 and TRBJ2-3, with unresolved D. V lost 0 bases and J lost 11, with 13 bases in between. This CDR3 region has 13 residues. Per the germline V gene, CDR1 is SGDLS and CDR2 is YYNGEE. CDR3 amino acids: CASSVADSRVQYF. DNA of the CDR3: TGTGCCAGCAGCGTAGCCGACTCCCGAGTGCAGTATTTT. Variable domain in full (rest from reference TRBV9 and TRBJ2-3): DSGVTQTPKHLITATGQRVTLRCSPRSGDLSVYWYQQSLDQGLQFLIQYYNGEERAKGNILERFSAQQFPDLHSELNLSSLELGDSALYFCASSVADSRVQYFGPGTRLTVL.

J is TRBJ2-3 and V is TRBV2, with D unclear. Germline CDR1 is SNHLY and CDR2 is FYNNEI. The CDR3 length is 13 residues. The V end lost 3 bases, the J end lost 8 bases, and 12 bases lay between the germline ends. Here the CDR3 reads CASSEGFTGTQYF. CDR3 DNA: TGTGCCAGCAGTGAGGGTTTCACGGGTACGCAGTATTTT.

The rearrangement links TRBV7-9 to TRBJ2-2; TRBD1 might be the D (5 bases). Germline V CDR1 and CDR2: SEHNR, FQNEAQ (reference sequence). V shed 3 bases and J shed 8 bases, with 13 bases lying between them. CDR3 size: 14 residues. The CDR3 sequence is CASSLTVPIGELFF. For the CDR3, the DNA is TGTGCCAGCAGCTTGACAGTTCCCATAGGGGAGCTGTTTTTT. Looking up the rest from reference TRBV7-9 and TRBJ2-2 gives the full variable domain: DTGVSQNPRHKITKRGQNVTFRCDPISEHNRLYWYRQTLGQGPEFLTYFQNEAQLEKSRLLSDRFSAERPKGSFSTLEIQRTEQGDSAMYLCASSLTVPIGELFFGEGSRLTVL.

The rearrangement links TRBV27 to TRBJ2-1, with 9 bases that match TRBD2. This CDR3 spans 14 amino acids. Germline V gives CDR1 MNHEY, CDR2 SMNVEV (reference sequence). After removal of 5 bases from V and 8 bases from J, the junction contained 7 bases not matched to a gene. The chain's CDR3 is CASSASGGLYEQFF. The CDR3 DNA reads TGTGCCAGCAGTGCGAGCGGGGGGCTGTATGAGCAGTTCTTC.

This rearrangement joins TRBV7-3 to TRBJ2-1; a weak D match, TRBD2 (5 bases). The CDR3 spans 13 residues. V gave up 0 bases and J gave up 10 bases, with 10 bases separating them. CDR1 and CDR2 from the germline V gene are SGHTA and FQGTGA. The chain's CDR3 is CASSLTERGEQFF. CDR3 bases: TGTGCCAGCAGCTTAACGGAGCGAGGGGAGCAGTTCTTC.

J is TRBJ2-7 and V is TRBV7-3; the D gene is possibly TRBD2 (5 bases). The CDR3 consists of 14 residues. Trimming removed 5 bases at V and 0 bases at J, with 11 bases between. Germline assignment: CDR1 SGHTA and CDR2 FQGTGA. The CDR3, as DNA: TGTGCCAGCAGCCCATCTGGGAGCTCCTACGAGCAGTACTTC. It specifies CASSPSGSSYEQYF.

The rearrangement joins TRBV7-3 to TRBJ2-3; 10 bases align to TRBD1. The germline V gene has CDR1 SGHTA and CDR2 FQGTGA. This CDR3 has 14 residues. Losses at the gene ends were 5 bases for V and 5 bases for J; bases not matched to a gene: 4. DNA of the CDR3: TGTGCCAGCAGCGACAGGGGGCCGGGAGATACGCAGTATTTT. Amino acids: CASSDRGPGDTQYF. Based on the CDR3 plus reference TRBV7-3 and TRBJ2-3, the full variable domain is GAGVSQTPSNKVTEKGKYVELRCDPISGHTALYWYRQSLGQGPEFLIYFQGTGAADDSGLPNDRFFAVRPEGSVSTLKIQRTERGDSAVYLCASSDRGPGDTQYFGPGTRLTVL.

The DNA of the CDR3 is TGTGCCAGCAGCTTTTCAAGCAACGAGCAGTACTTC. Its translation is CASSFSSNEQYF. The chain combines TRBV13 with TRBJ2-7; the D is unclear. The CDR3 consists of 12 residues. The germline V gene encodes CDR1 PRHDT and CDR2 FYEKMQ (reference sequence). With 3 bases removed from V and 5 bases from J, the gap between germline ends came to 8 bases.

This clone showed up just a few times. The rearrangement links TRBV5-1 to TRBJ2-3; possibly TRBD2 for D (6 bases). Trimming stripped 0 bases from V and 0 bases from J, with 11 bases between. The CDR3 is 16 amino acids. Germline loops: CDR1 SGHRS, CDR2 YFSETQ. The CDR3 nucleotides are TGCGCCAGCAGCTTGGCTACTAGCAAGAGCACAGATACGCAGTATTTT. Residues: CASSLATSKSTDTQYF. The complete variable domain, with remaining parts taken from reference TRBV5-1 and TRBJ2-3, reads KAGVTQTPRYLIKTRGQQVTLSCSPISGHRSVSWYQQTPGQGLQFLFEYFSETQRNKGNFPGRFSGRQFSNSRSEMNVSTLELGDSALYLCASSLATSKSTDTQYFGPGTRLTVL.

The sample holds a few counts of this clone. This sequence joins TRBV4-3 and TRBJ1-2; the D is unclear. This CDR3 region has 14 residues. Germline lookup yields CDR1 LGHNA and CDR2 YSLEER. V shed 4 bases and J shed 4 bases, with 13 bases lying between them. The CDR3 region is CASSPARGIYGYTF. The CDR3 DNA is TGCGCCAGCAGCCCCGCCCGGGGAATCTATGGCTACACCTTC.

The rearrangement links TRBV5-1 to TRBJ2-7; a weak D match, TRBD2 (5 bases). Trimming removed 0 bases at V and 7 bases at J, with 14 bases between. The CDR3 extends over 14 amino acids. Germline assignment: CDR1 SGHRS and CDR2 YFSETQ. CDR3 sequence (DNA): TGCGCCAGCAGCTTGGTTCCGGGGAAAGAAGAGCAGTACTTC. It is translated as CASSLVPGKEEQYF.

This chain links TRBV11-2 with TRBJ1-2; D is unresolved. Germline V gives CDR1 SGHAT, CDR2 FQNNGV. This CDR3 spans 14 amino acids. Trimming removed 4 bases from V and 5 bases from J, with 14 bases in between. The CDR3 spells CASSSQAASYGYTF. The CDR3 nucleotides are TGTGCCAGCAGCTCCCAGGCCGCATCGTATGGCTACACCTTC.

CDR3 protein: CASSLVRDRKLRKNTGELFF. For the CDR3, the DNA is TGTGCCAGCAGCCTGGTTCGGGACAGGAAGCTTCGTAAAAACACCGGGGAGCTGTTTTTT. The chain employs TRBV21-1 and TRBJ2-2; the D call of TRBD1 is as the table states it, not checked on the DNA. TRBV21-1 is a recognized pseudogene. The CDR3 is made up of 20 amino acids.

The genes are TRBV4-2 and TRBJ2-7, with 7 bases lining up with TRBD1. The trim removed 3 bases at V and 2 bases at J, leaving 7 bases unmatched. CDR1 and CDR2 (germline): LGHNA, YNFKEQ. CDR3 length equals 15 residues. The CDR3 DNA sequence: TGTGCCAGCAGCCAGGCAGGACAGGTGGCCTACGAGCAGTACTTC. This translates into CASSQAGQVAYEQYF.

The chain uses TRBV2 and TRBJ1-3; 8 nucleotides line up with TRBD1. Germline lookup yields CDR1 SNHLY and CDR2 FYNNEI. J lost 8 bases, V lost 8 bases, and 8 bases had no gene match. The CDR3 has 13 amino acids. CDR3 amino acids: CASGDRGGDTIYF. For the CDR3, the DNA is TGTGCCAGCGGCGACAGGGGAGGAGACACCATATATTTT.

This rearrangement joins TRBV5-4 to TRBJ2-1; no definite D call. There are 14 residues in the CDR3. Germline V gene lookup returns CDR1 SGHNT and CDR2 YYREEE (reference sequence). V was trimmed by 0 bases and J by 5 bases, leaving 9 bases between them. In DNA, the CDR3 is TGTGCCAGCAGCTTGGAAGCAATAGACAATGAGCAGTTCTTC. This translates into CASSLEAIDNEQFF.

The chain combines TRBV7-2 with TRBJ1-2; TRBD1 agrees at 9 bases. Germline assignment: CDR1 SGHTA and CDR2 FQGNSA. V lost 5 bases, J lost 6 bases, and 7 bases stayed unmatched. This CDR3 has 14 amino acids. CDR3 DNA: TGTGCCAGCAGCCAAGGACAGGGGTCGGATGGCTACACCTTC. It codes for CASSQGQGSDGYTF.

A single count supports this clone. Other DNA sequences from this sample encode an identical CDR3 as well. V and J are TRBV6-5 and TRBJ1-4; TRBD1 matches at 9 bases. The germline V gene encodes CDR1 MNHEY and CDR2 SVGAGI. Trimming removed 4 bases from V and 7 bases from J; junction bases left unmatched: 4. CDR3 length: 14 amino acids. CDR3 coding DNA: TGTGCCAGCAGTTGGCGGACAGGGGTTGAAAAACTGTTTTTT. Translated, it gives CASSWRTGVEKLFF.

The chain carries TRBV12-5 and TRBJ1-1, with 10 bases matching TRBD1. Germline V gives CDR1 LGHNT, CDR2 FRNRAP. Trimming took 1 base from V and 10 from J; bases not matched to a gene: 12. The CDR3 is 16 residues long. Written as DNA, the CDR3 is TGTGCTAGTGGTTTGGCCAAAGGGACAGGGGCCTCTGGAGCTTTCTTT. Translated, it gives CASGLAKGTGASGAFF.